A selection of T cell receptor beta chains follows, all from one sample in a study of cytomegalovirus exposure and HLA in healthy donors. Method: immunoSEQ multiplex PCR; TCRdb's copy keeps in-frame clones and lacks some. The table lists about 240,000 clones, around 81% of them singletons. The sequencing input was PBMCs. The receptors come from a woman aged 55-70 years in good health and CMV-seropositive. The CDR3 runs from the conserved cysteine through the conserved F or W. The D gene is left open where the match is weak. Size values are once, few and many counts, or a class for expanded clones, and some rows have none.

clone size,J gene,V gene,D gene,CDR3 protein,CDR3 DNA
-,TRBJ2-7,TRBV7-2,-,CASSLERIYEQYF,TGTGCCAGCAGCCTGGAGCGGATCTACGAGCAGTACTTC
-,TRBJ2-3,TRBV5-1,TRBD2,CASSPDGLAGDTQYF,TGCGCCAGCAGCCCGGACGGACTAGCGGGGGATACGCAGTATTTT
-,TRBJ1-4,TRBV12-5,TRBD1,CASGLVPPGGEKLFF,TGTGCTAGTGGTTTGGTACCCCCAGGGGGCGAAAAACTGTTTTTT
few,TRBJ1-5,TRBV6-1,-,CASTAVGIFNQPQHF,TGTGCCAGCACCGCGGTCGGAATATTCAATCAGCCCCAGCATTTT
-,TRBJ2-1,TRBV20-1,-,CSALRDEQFF,TGCAGTGCGCTACGGGATGAGCAGTTCTTC
-,TRBJ2-1,TRBV27,-,CASAFGAGHFNEQFF,TGTGCCAGCGCCTTTGGAGCGGGACACTTTAATGAGCAGTTCTTC
-,TRBJ1-2,TRBV5-4,-,CASSSGGRSYGYTF,TGTGCCAGCAGCTCGGGGGGGAGGAGCTATGGCTACACCTTC
-,TRBJ2-7,TRBV11-2,-,CASSLMGRDYEQYF,TGTGCCAGCAGCTTAATGGGCAGGGACTACGAGCAGTACTTC
-,TRBJ2-7,TRBV11-2,TRBD2,CASSSSGPAGVEQYF,TGTGCCAGCAGCTCCTCGGGACCAGCGGGAGTCGAGCAGTACTTC
-,TRBJ1-1,TRBV7-9,-,CASSLGGGVRNTEAFF,TGTGCCAGCAGCTTGGGGGGAGGGGTCCGGAACACTGAAGCTTTCTTT
-,TRBJ2-1,TRBV5-1,TRBD2,CASSLSSGGLNEQFF,TGCGCCAGCAGCTTGTCTAGCGGGGGGCTCAATGAGCAGTTCTTC
-,TRBJ2-7,TRBV6-6,TRBD2,CASSLTSNYEQYF,TGTGCCAGCAGTTTGACTAGCAACTACGAGCAGTACTTC
few,TRBJ1-2,TRBV9,-,CASSGGDGYTF,TGTGCCAGCAGCGGGGGCGATGGCTACACCTTC
-,TRBJ1-3,TRBV6-5,-,CASSYSNRGIGTIYF,TGTGCCAGCAGTTACTCGAATCGAGGGATAGGCACCATATATTTT
-,TRBJ2-1,TRBV5-6,-,CASSLGGQDYNEQFF,TGTGCCAGCAGCTTGGGGGGACAAGACTACAATGAGCAGTTCTTC
few,TRBJ2-3,TRBV21-1,-,CARSPPRDSVSDTQYF,TGTGCCAGGAGCCCACCAAGGGACAGTGTCTCAGATACGCAGTATTTT
-,TRBJ2-1,TRBV14,TRBD1,CASSRGQAPSGYEQFF,TGTGCCAGCAGCCGGGGACAGGCTCCAAGTGGCTATGAGCAGTTCTTC
-,TRBJ2-3,TRBV14,TRBD2,CASSPLGLAASTDTQYF,TGTGCCAGCAGCCCCCTGGGGCTAGCGGCTAGCACAGATACGCAGTATTTT
-,TRBJ1-1,TRBV10-1,-,CASSICEAFF,TGCGCCAGCAGTATCTGTGAAGCTTTCTTT
once,TRBJ1-4,TRBV9,TRBD1,CASSLTGATNEKLFF,TGTGCCAGCAGCCTTACAGGGGCAACTAATGAAAAACTGTTTTTT
once,TRBJ2-1,TRBV28,TRBD2,CASSSSGRYNEQFF,TGTGCCAGCAGTTCCAGCGGGAGATACAATGAGCAGTTCTTC
-,TRBJ1-1,TRBV7-2,TRBD1,CASSHPPTGYYSEAFF,TGTGCCAGCAGCCACCCACCGACAGGGTATTACAGTGAAGCTTTCTTT
-,TRBJ2-5,TRBV19,TRBD2,CASSQTSGTSPWYF,TGTGCCAGTAGTCAGACTAGCGGGACCTCGCCATGGTACTTC
once,TRBJ2-7,TRBV21-1,-,CASTPTSGPSYEQYF,TGTGCCAGCACCCCCACTAGCGGCCCATCCTACGAGCAGTACTTC
few,TRBJ2-5,TRBV5-1,-,CASSLAGETQYF,TGCGCCAGCAGCTTGGCCGGGGAGACCCAGTACTTC
-,TRBJ2-4,TRBV21-1,-,CASSKGTALAKNIQYF,TGTGCCAGCAGCAAAGGGACAGCACTAGCCAAAAACATTCAGTACTTC
once,TRBJ2-1,TRBV28,-,CAISTNLNEQFF,TGTGCCATCTCCACAAATTTAAATGAGCAGTTCTTC
-,TRBJ2-3,TRBV11-2,-,CASSSLGPSEYF,TGTGCCAGCAGCTCTCTAGGTCCTTCCGAGTATTTT
-,TRBJ1-3,TRBV7-9,-,CASHPARGSGNTIYF,TGTGCCAGTCACCCCGCCCGAGGCTCTGGAAACACCATATATTTT
-,TRBJ2-1,TRBV11-2,-,CASSLDLTRGEQFF,TGTGCCAGCAGCTTAGATCTTACCCGGGGTGAGCAGTTCTTC
-,TRBJ2-7,TRBV6-1,-,CASSWGVEEQYF,TGTGCCAGCAGTTGGGGGGTGGAAGAGCAGTACTTC
-,TRBJ1-5,TRBV9,-,CASSVEGGTRSNQPQHF,TGTGCCAGCAGCGTAGAGGGAGGCACACGGAGCAATCAGCCCCAGCATTTT
-,TRBJ2-1,TRBV6-5,-,CASSYTYYNEQFF,TGTGCCAGCAGTTACACCTATTACAATGAGCAGTTCTTC
-,TRBJ2-7,TRBV29-1,TRBD2,CSVEGLAGTYEQYF,TGCAGCGTAGAGGGACTAGCGGGAACCTACGAGCAGTACTTC
-,TRBJ2-5,TRBV25-1,TRBD2,CASSLSGGSGTQYF,TGTGCCAGCAGTCTCAGCGGGGGCTCGGGGACCCAGTACTTC
-,TRBJ1-1,TRBV2,TRBD1,CASSATGQGATEAFF,TGTGCCAGCAGTGCGACAGGGCAGGGGGCCACTGAAGCTTTCTTT
-,TRBJ1-1,TRBV5-1,-,CASSLAVQGNVEAFF,TGCGCCAGCAGCTTGGCGGTCCAGGGTAACGTTGAAGCTTTCTTT
-,TRBJ1-1,TRBV7-2,-,CASSPSRGNTEAFF,TGTGCCAGCAGCCCTTCTCGAGGTAACACTGAAGCTTTCTTT
few,TRBJ1-2,TRBV19,-,CASSIVGTTNYGYTF,TGTGCCAGTAGTATAGTCGGGACAACTAACTATGGCTACACCTTC
-,TRBJ2-1,TRBV28,TRBD2,CASRGSGRAHEQFF,TGTGCCAGTCGCGGGAGCGGGAGGGCCCATGAGCAGTTCTTC
-,TRBJ2-1,TRBV7-9,TRBD2,CASRRITGGYNEQFF,TGTGCCAGCAGACGCATCACGGGGGGCTACAATGAGCAGTTCTTC
few,TRBJ2-2,TRBV7-9,TRBD2,CASSHSGSGTGELFF,TGTGCCAGCAGCCATAGCGGGAGTGGCACCGGGGAGCTGTTTTTT
-,TRBJ2-2,TRBV27,TRBD1,CASNDRGDTGELFF,TGTGCCAGCAATGACAGGGGGGACACCGGGGAGCTGTTTTTT
-,TRBJ1-5,TRBV7-9,-,CASSSAGSNQPQHF,TGTGCCAGCAGCTCGGCGGGTAGCAATCAGCCCCAGCATTTT
-,TRBJ1-5,TRBV19,-,CASSAQGWDQPQHF,TGTGCCAGTAGTGCACAGGGCTGGGATCAGCCCCAGCATTTT
-,TRBJ1-3,TRBV27,-,CASSSFSGNTIYF,TGTGCCAGCAGTTCTTTCTCTGGAAACACCATATATTTT
-,TRBJ2-7,TRBV7-2,-,CASSLALGWGRSYEQYF,TGTGCCAGCAGCTTAGCGCTCGGGTGGGGGAGGTCCTACGAGCAGTACTTC
-,TRBJ2-7,TRBV5-1,-,CASSLTGNEQYF,TGCGCCAGCAGCTTGACAGGGAACGAGCAGTACTTC
-,TRBJ1-1,TRBV21-1,-,CASSKGGGNTEAFF,TGTGCCAGCAGCAAAGGAGGGGGGAACACTGAAGCTTTCTTT
-,TRBJ2-5,TRBV29-1,TRBD2,CSVESAGGQETQYF,TGCAGCGTTGAAAGTGCGGGGGGCCAAGAGACCCAGTACTTC
-,TRBJ2-3,TRBV6-6,TRBD2,CASSYRGGTDTQYF,TGTGCCAGCAGTTACCGGGGGGGCACAGATACGCAGTATTTT
-,TRBJ2-5,TRBV5-6,-,CASSSGTLTQGTQYF,TGTGCCAGCAGCTCCGGGACTCTGACGCAGGGGACCCAGTACTTC
-,TRBJ2-1,TRBV19,TRBD2,CASSIERGRGYNEQFF,TGTGCCAGTAGTATAGAACGCGGGAGAGGGTACAATGAGCAGTTCTTC
-,TRBJ2-5,TRBV6-6,TRBD2,CATKAGVWETQYF,TGTGCTACGAAGGCGGGAGTATGGGAGACCCAGTACTTC